Sequencing of this TCR beta chain was carried out in a study of response to subunit inactivated influenza vaccine. Between the trimmed V and J ends, which lost 5 bases and 5 bases, there was a span of 10 bases. This CDR3 is built from 12 residues. This clonotype showed up just a few times. TCRdb reprocessed the RT-PCR reads via MiXCR and lists one record per CDR3 protein. The sample consists of fewer than 700,000 distinct CDR3 sequences, about an eighth of them appearing once. The input for sequencing was PBMCs from blood, taken about 40 days after vaccination. J is TRBJ2-7 and V is TRBV12-3 or TRBV12-4, with TRBD1 as a possible D gene (6 bases). The source of this sequence is a man aged 45-65 years who received an inactivated influenza vaccine. This CDR3 reads CASSVRGHEQYF. DNA of the CDR3: TGTGCCAGCAGTGTCAGGGGCCACGAGCAGTACTTC.